This is a list of T cell receptor beta chains from one sample in a study of beta chain features in type 1 diabetes. Produced via immunoSEQ multiplex PCR; TCRdb's table is partial and in-frame only. In the table there are 300,000 to 450,000 clones, roughly 12% of which are singletons. The specimen was naive CD4+ T cells from blood. These receptors came from a man younger than 35 in good health. The CDR3 runs from the conserved cysteine through the conserved F or W. Each record gives: clone size, J gene, D gene, V gene, CDR3 protein, CDR3 DNA. D genes are given only for firm matches. Some rows have no size entry. The others give once, few or many, or a class for an expanded clone.

NA | TRBJ1-1 | NA | TRBV12-5 | CASGPGHYTEAFF | TGTGCTAGTGGCCCGGGACACTACACTGAAGCTTTCTTT
NA | TRBJ2-5 | NA | TRBV19 | CASSPRHLSQTQYF | TGTGCCAGTAGTCCACGCCACCTGAGTCAGACCCAGTACTTC
NA | TRBJ2-7 | TRBD1 | TRBV29-1 | CSIRTGLRYEQYF | TGCAGCATACGGACAGGGCTTCGCTACGAGCAGTACTTC
few | TRBJ1-2 | NA | TRBV6-5 | CASKEETAGGYTF | TGTGCCAGCAAGGAGGAGACCGCTGGGGGCTACACCTTC
few | TRBJ2-3 | NA | TRBV5-1 | CASSLARGHSTDTQYF | TGCGCCAGCAGCTTGGCCAGGGGCCACAGCACAGATACGCAGTATTTT
NA | TRBJ2-5 | NA | TRBV30 | CAWSEGLLNQETQYF | TGTGCCTGGAGTGAGGGACTGCTAAACCAAGAGACCCAGTACTTC
NA | TRBJ2-5 | NA | TRBV5-8 | CASRLLGVISQETQYF | TGTGCCAGCAGATTGCTAGGTGTTATTTCTCAAGAGACCCAGTACTTC
NA | TRBJ1-1 | NA | TRBV28 | CASSEAQGLMNTEAFF | TGTGCCAGCAGTGAAGCACAGGGCCTGATGAACACTGAAGCTTTCTTT
few | TRBJ2-7 | NA | TRBV18 | CASSPQSGDDSYEQYF | TGTGCCAGCTCACCACAGTCGGGGGACGATTCCTACGAGCAGTACTTC
NA | TRBJ2-7 | NA | TRBV27 | CASSPARGSYEQYF | TGTGCCAGCAGTCCCGCTCGCGGCTCCTACGAGCAGTACTTC
NA | TRBJ1-1 | TRBD1 | TRBV19 | CASSPNDRENTEAFF | TGTGCCAGTAGTCCTAACGACAGGGAGAACACTGAAGCTTTCTTT
few | TRBJ2-1 | TRBD2 | TRBV4-1 | CASRHIRGRDNEQFF | TGCGCCAGCAGACATATTCGCGGGAGGGACAATGAGCAGTTCTTC
few | TRBJ1-5 | NA | TRBV28 | CASSVGRQGRQPQHF | TGTGCCAGCAGTGTCGGCCGGCAGGGCCGCCAGCCCCAGCATTTT
few | TRBJ2-6 | NA | TRBV30 | CAWSSGVAGANVLTF | TGTGCCTGGAGTTCAGGGGTGGCTGGGGCCAACGTCCTGACTTTC
few | TRBJ2-1 | TRBD1 | TRBV7-9 | CASSGGTGGNEQFF | TGTGCCAGCAGTGGGGGCACAGGGGGCAATGAGCAGTTCTTC
few | TRBJ2-7 | TRBD2 | TRBV7-2 | CASSPRLAGADEQYF | TGTGCCAGCAGCCCGAGGCTAGCGGGAGCGGACGAGCAGTACTTC
NA | TRBJ2-1 | NA | TRBV6-1 | CASSDLRNEQFF | TGTGCCAGCAGTGACCTCCGGAATGAGCAGTTCTTC
few | TRBJ2-2 | TRBD1 | TRBV5-4 | CASSLRDRGGTGELFF | TGTGCCAGCAGCTTGCGCGACAGGGGTGGCACCGGGGAGCTGTTTTTT
few | TRBJ1-2 | TRBD1 | TRBV29-1 | CSVTGTGSRYGYTF | TGCAGCGTCACGGGGACAGGTTCGCGCTATGGCTACACCTTC
NA | TRBJ2-2 | NA | TRBV5-1 | CASSAGQYTGELFF | TGCGCCAGCAGCGCGGGACAGTACACCGGGGAGCTGTTTTTT
NA | TRBJ2-7 | NA | TRBV18 | CASSPRADTASEQYF | TGTGCCAGCTCACCGCGGGCAGATACGGCCAGCGAGCAGTACTTC
NA | TRBJ1-1 | NA | TRBV9 | CASSVLTGNTEAFF | TGTGCCAGCAGCGTACTCACAGGAAACACTGAAGCTTTCTTT
NA | TRBJ2-7 | TRBD1 | TRBV28 | CASSSGQGVPYEQYF | TGTGCCAGCAGCTCCGGACAGGGAGTACCCTACGAGCAGTACTTC
NA | TRBJ1-1 | NA | TRBV19 | CASSIGNRRYFVSEAFF | TGTGCCAGTAGTATCGGGAACCGACGTTATTTTGTGTCTGAAGCTTTCTTT
NA | TRBJ2-7 | TRBD2 | TRBV7-2 | CASSLLAGGYEQYF | TGTGCCAGCAGCTTACTCGCGGGAGGTTACGAGCAGTACTTC
few | TRBJ1-1 | NA | TRBV19 | CASNGRAYTEAFF | TGTGCCAGTAATGGCAGGGCCTACACTGAAGCTTTCTTT
NA | TRBJ1-4 | NA | TRBV4-3 | CASSQDSEGEKLFF | TGCGCCAGCAGCCAAGACTCAGAGGGTGAAAAACTGTTTTTT
few | TRBJ2-3 | TRBD2 | TRBV25-1 | CASSDSGLGRDTQYF | TGTGCCAGCAGTGACTCTGGACTAGGTCGTGATACGCAGTATTTT
few | TRBJ2-3 | NA | TRBV4-2 | CASSPGTDTQYF | TGTGCCAGCAGCCCCGGCACAGATACGCAGTATTTT
NA | TRBJ1-1 | TRBD1 | TRBV29-1 | CSVELRTGNTEAFF | TGCAGCGTTGAACTACGGACAGGGAACACTGAAGCTTTCTTT
NA | TRBJ2-2 | TRBD2 | TRBV15 | CATSTSGRVVGELFF | TGTGCCACCTCGACTAGCGGGAGAGTAGTTGGGGAGCTGTTTTTT
NA | TRBJ2-7 | NA | TRBV6-6 | CASSSTPGDYEQYF | TGTGCCAGCAGCTCAACACCGGGAGATTACGAGCAGTACTTC
few | TRBJ1-6 | TRBD1 | TRBV4-1 | CASSPRQGRSPLHF | TGCGCCAGCAGCCCGCGACAGGGGCGGTCACCCCTCCACTTT
NA | TRBJ1-1 | NA | TRBV9 | CASSVATGQLNTEAFF | TGTGCCAGCAGCGTAGCTACTGGACAGCTTAACACTGAAGCTTTCTTT
few | TRBJ2-2 | TRBD2 | TRBV2 | CASSELAGVTGELFF | TGTGCCAGCAGTGAACTAGCGGGGGTCACCGGGGAGCTGTTTTTT
NA | TRBJ2-7 | NA | TRBV27 | CASSSPNYEQYF | TGTGCCAGCAGTTCCCCAAACTACGAGCAGTACTTC
few | TRBJ2-2 | NA | TRBV2 | CASSESAGTYGELFF | TGTGCCAGCAGTGAATCGGCAGGGACATATGGGGAGCTGTTTTTT
NA | TRBJ2-3 | TRBD1 | TRBV7-3 | CASSLHLTGGTDTQYF | TGTGCCAGCAGCTTACACCTGACAGGGGGCACAGATACGCAGTATTTT
NA | TRBJ2-2 | NA | TRBV7-8 | CASSYLWRERGGELFF | TGTGCCAGCAGCTACCTTTGGCGGGAAAGGGGCGGGGAGCTGTTTTTT
NA | TRBJ1-1 | NA | TRBV4-1 | CASSTRGGSTEAFF | TGCGCCAGCAGCACCCGGGGGGGGAGCACTGAAGCTTTCTTT
NA | TRBJ2-7 | TRBD1 | TRBV28 | CASGNDRVLVSGQYF | TGTGCCAGCGGCAACGACAGGGTCCTCGTCTCCGGGCAGTACTTC
many | TRBJ2-1 | TRBD2 | TRBV28 | CASSSGGSSDEQFF | TGTGCCAGCAGTTCCGGCGGGAGTAGCGATGAGCAGTTCTTC
few | TRBJ2-7 | NA | TRBV6-5 | CASSYSNPNRVMYF | TGTGCCAGCAGTTATTCGAACCCCAACAGGGTAATGTACTTC
NA | TRBJ2-1 | TRBD2 | TRBV13 | CASSLGGLAGYNEQFF | TGTGCCAGCAGCTTAGGTGGGCTAGCGGGCTACAATGAGCAGTTCTTC
few | TRBJ2-1 | NA | TRBV4-1 | CASSQAGTYNEQFF | TGCGCCAGCAGCCAGGCCGGGACCTACAATGAGCAGTTCTTC
few | TRBJ2-1 | NA | TRBV5-1 | CASSLQNEQFF | TGCGCCAGCAGCTTGCAAAATGAGCAGTTCTTC
NA | TRBJ2-7 | TRBD1 | TRBV5-1 | CASSPGQGGSYEQYF | TGCGCCAGCAGCCCCGGACAGGGGGGATCCTACGAGCAGTACTTC